This section outlines one TCR beta chain sequence together with its context. Antigen unknown. Every one of the donors was a healthy Caucasian. The data derive from a study of identical twins. The study's findings and limits: Excess sharing between twins was weaker in beta out-of-frame sequences.

J lost 4 bases, V lost 6 bases, and 9 bases had no gene match. This CDR3 has 15 amino acids. TCRdb reanalysed the 5' RACE reads using MiXCR and keeps one entry per CDR3 protein. The data show 1,800,000 or so distinct CDR3 sequences, with around 33% seen just once and about 0.27% held by the top ten. The sequence came from a newborn girl in good health. The chain is built from TRBV12-3 or TRBV12-4 and TRBJ2-5; 9 nucleotides match TRBD2. The sample comprised cord blood. CDR3: CASSPGTSSRETQYF. The CDR3 DNA is TGTGCCAGCAGCCCGGGGACTAGCTCCCGAGAGACCCAGTACTTC.